Following are 17 T cell receptor beta chains from one sample sequenced in a study of blood T cell repertoires in COVID-19. TCRdb's table, derived via immunoSEQ multiplex PCR, lists solely in-frame clones and lacks some. The data show around 700,000 clones, around 90% seen once. Material for sequencing was peripheral blood. These receptors were collected from a woman in her late teens or twenties with acute or convalescent COVID-19.

In its sample, this clone was seen once. The rearrangement uses TRBV7-9 and TRBJ2-6; TRBD2 aligns across 8 bases. The CDR3 has 18 amino acids. Per the germline V gene, CDR1 is SEHNR and CDR2 is FQNEAQ (reference sequence). V lost 5 bases to trimming and J lost 0 bases; unmatched junction nucleotides: 9. The DNA of the CDR3 is TGTGCCAGCAGCCGGGAGGGCGGCCTTAGCTCTGGGGCCAACGTCCTGACTTTC. Amino acids: CASSREGGLSSGANVLTF. The full variable domain, with the rest looked up from reference TRBV7-9 and TRBJ2-6, is DTGVSQNPRHKITKRGQNVTFRCDPISEHNRLYWYRQTLGQGPEFLTYFQNEAQLEKSRLLSDRFSAERPKGSFSTLEIQRTEQGDSAMYLCASSREGGLSSGANVLTFGAGSRLTVL.

Notes on this clone: This same CDR3 is encoded by further DNA sequences in the sample. The chain links TRBV12-3 or TRBV12-4 to TRBJ1-1; D is uncertain. Trimming shortened V by 4 bases and J by 5 bases, and 5 bases separated the two germline ends. CDR3 length equals 11 residues. The CDR3 nucleotides are TGTGCCAGCAGTTCGGGAACTGAAGCTTTCTTT. As protein: CASSSGTEAFF.

The gene calls are TRBV6-5 and TRBJ1-4; D call uncertain. Looked up from germline, CDR1 is MNHEY and CDR2 is SVGAGI. The CDR3 totals 14 residues. V lost 8 bases and J lost 0, with 10 bases in between. CDR3 sequence (DNA): TGTGCCAGCCTGGGCAGATCAACTAATGAAAAACTGTTTTTT. As protein: CASLGRSTNEKLFF.

The chain links TRBV19 to TRBJ2-2; D possibly corresponds to TRBD1 (6 bases). The CDR3 covers 14 residues. The V gene's germline CDR1 is LNHDA and CDR2 SQIVND (reference sequence). Trimming stripped 4 bases from V and 7 bases from J, with 13 bases between. This CDR3 reads CASSNRVDGGELFF. The CDR3 nucleotides are TGTGCCAGTAGTAACAGGGTTGACGGCGGGGAGCTGTTTTTT.

The chain links TRBV5-1 to TRBJ1-1, with D possibly matching TRBD1 (5 bases). This CDR3 has 14 residues. Trimming left V 1 base short and J 4 bases short, with 11 bases between. In germline, CDR1 is SGHRS, CDR2 YFSETQ. The DNA for the CDR3 is TGCGCCAGCAGCTTGTACGTCGACAGCACTGAAGCTTTCTTT. It is translated as CASSLYVDSTEAFF.

The V and J genes are TRBV25-1 and TRBJ1-2, with 9 bases fitting TRBD1. The ends lost 2 bases at V and 3 bases at J; junction bases unmatched: 10. Germline V gene lookup returns CDR1 MGHDK and CDR2 SYGVNS. The CDR3 spans 17 residues. CDR3 sequence: CASSEQIPGQGHYGYTF. CDR3 nucleotides: TGTGCCAGCAGTGAACAAATCCCGGGACAGGGTCACTATGGCTACACCTTC.

Comment on this clone: The sample has other DNA sequences that encode this CDR3 too. This chain links TRBV5-4 with TRBJ2-2; D is ambiguous. Germline loops: CDR1 SGHNT, CDR2 YYREEE (reference sequence). Between the trimmed V and J ends, which lost 0 bases and 5 bases, there was a span of 8 bases. This CDR3 has 14 residues. In DNA, the CDR3 is TGTGCCAGCAGCTTGGCAGGTGGGACCGGGGAGCTGTTTTTT. Translating gives CASSLAGGTGELFF.

The J gene is TRBJ1-4, the V gene TRBV27; no definite D call. Germline V gives CDR1 MNHEY, CDR2 SMNVEV (reference sequence). The CDR3 totals 14 residues. V was cut by 1 base and J by 4 bases, with 7 bases left in between. The CDR3 sequence: CASSLWADNEKLFF. CDR3 in DNA: TGTGCCAGCAGTTTATGGGCAGATAATGAAAAACTGTTTTTT.

V is TRBV7-2 and J is TRBJ1-2, with D tentatively TRBD1 (6 bases). Germline values: CDR1 SGHTA, CDR2 FQGNSA. The V end lost 5 bases, the J end lost 2 bases, and 12 bases lay between the germline ends. The CDR3 consists of 14 residues. This chain's CDR3 is CASSPQTGNYGYTF. The CDR3 nucleotides read TGTGCCAGCAGCCCTCAGACAGGAAACTATGGCTACACCTTC.

The CDR3 DNA reads TGTGCCAGCAGTTTATCCCTGGCACAGGACTATGGCTACACCTTC. Translated, it gives CASSLSLAQDYGYTF. The chain carries TRBV27 and TRBJ1-2, with a weak D call TRBD1 (5 bases). The germline V gene has CDR1 MNHEY and CDR2 SMNVEV (reference sequence). Trimming shortened V by 0 bases and J by 3 bases, and 11 bases separated the two germline ends. This CDR3 is 15 amino acids long.

The V call is TRBV7-6, the J call TRBJ2-7, with 8 nucleotides matching TRBD2. CDR1 and CDR2 from the germline V gene are SGHVS and FNYEAQ. V lost 3 bases to trimming and J lost 7 bases; unmatched junction nucleotides: 11. CDR3 length equals 15 residues. The CDR3 reads CASSFFPGGVREQYF. The DNA for the CDR3 is TGTGCCAGCAGCTTCTTCCCCGGGGGGGTCCGGGAGCAGTACTTC. The full variable domain, its missing parts supplied by reference TRBV7-6 and TRBJ2-7, is GAGVSQSPRYKVTKRGQDVALRCDPISGHVSLYWYRQALGQGPEFLTYFNYEAQQDKSGLPNDRFSAERPEGSISTLTIQRTEQRDSAMYRCASSFFPGGVREQYFGPGTRLTVT.

The chain has TRBV19 and TRBJ1-5; a weak D match, TRBD1 (6 bases). Looked up from germline, CDR1 is LNHDA and CDR2 is SQIVND (reference sequence). V shed 6 bases and J shed 3 bases, with 18 bases lying between them. This CDR3 has 16 residues. The DNA for the CDR3 is TGTGCCAGTAGCCCGACAGGTTGGGGGAACAATCAGCCCCAGCATTTT. Residues: CASSPTGWGNNQPQHF.

A note on this clone: The same CDR3 can be traced to other DNA sequences in this sample. The chain is built from TRBV19 and TRBJ1-1, with D perhaps TRBD1 (5 bases). V lost 5 bases and J lost 5, with 9 bases in between. CDR1 and CDR2 from the germline V gene are LNHDA and SQIVND (reference sequence). This CDR3 is 12 amino acids long. Written as DNA, the CDR3 is TGTGCCAGTAGTCCCGGGGGAACTGAAGCTTTCTTT. Translated: CASSPGGTEAFF.

The V call is TRBV14, the J call TRBJ1-2, with unresolved D. The ends were cut back, 0 bases at V and 6 bases at J, with 11 bases in the middle. Germline-derived CDR1 and CDR2 are SGHDN and FVKESK. The CDR3 has 14 amino acids. CDR3 region: CASSQDVHTNGYTF. The CDR3 DNA sequence: TGTGCCAGCAGCCAAGATGTCCACACGAATGGCTACACCTTC.

This chain links TRBV20-1 with TRBJ2-7, with D unresolved. The CDR3 is 11 residues long. Germline CDR1 DFQATT, CDR2 SNEGSKA (reference sequence). V was shortened by 4 bases and J by 5 bases, with 9 bases between the two germline ends. The CDR3: CSATQINEQYF. CDR3 nucleotide sequence: TGCAGTGCTACTCAGATTAACGAGCAGTACTTC.

V is TRBV5-1 and J is TRBJ2-7, with D maybe TRBD2 (5 bases). CDR1 and CDR2 from the germline V gene are SGHRS and YFSETQ. The germline V and J ends were trimmed by 0 bases and 9 bases, with 16 bases remaining between them. The CDR3 extends over 14 amino acids. Written as DNA, the CDR3 is TGCGCCAGCAGCTTGGCCGAGGGTTCGTCGTGGCAGTACTTC. It translates to CASSLAEGSSWQYF. The full variable domain, completed using reference TRBV5-1 and TRBJ2-7, is KAGVTQTPRYLIKTRGQQVTLSCSPISGHRSVSWYQQTPGQGLQFLFEYFSETQRNKGNFPGRFSGRQFSNSRSEMNVSTLELGDSALYLCASSLAEGSSWQYFGPGTRLTVT.

This chain uses TRBV5-5 with TRBJ2-7; D gene uncertain. Trimming removed 2 bases at V and 0 bases at J, with 6 bases between. The germline gives CDR1 SGHKS, CDR2 YYEKEE (reference sequence). CDR3 length: 13 residues. CDR3 amino acids: CASSLDISYEQYF. DNA for the CDR3: TGTGCCAGCAGCTTAGACATCTCCTACGAGCAGTACTTC.